A selection of T cell receptor beta chains follows, all from one sample in a study of early T cells in non-severe SARS-CoV-2 infection. TCRdb analysed the 5' RACE reads with MiXCR anew, one entry per CDR3 protein. The table includes 100,000 to 140,000 distinct CDR3 sequences, roughly 11% detected once. The material sequenced was whole blood. The receptors here all came from an adult who was a healthcare worker with PCR-confirmed SARS-CoV-2 infection or an uninfected control (not recorded which). CDR3s include the opening cysteine and the closing phenylalanine or tryptophan. A D gene is named only where the DNA matches it firmly. Not all rows give a size; the values are once, few, many and, for expanded clones, a class.

V	size	D	J	CDR3	DNA
TRBV10-2	many	TRBD2	TRBJ2-7	CASTSAGEVREQYF	TGCGCCAGCACTTCTGCGGGAGAGGTTCGCGAGCAGTACTTC
TRBV30	.	.	TRBJ1-1	CAWRTGYPNEAFF	TGTGCCTGGCGAACAGGTTATCCCAATGAAGCTTTCTTT
TRBV20-1	few	TRBD2	TRBJ2-5	CSAIIGGSGVWETQYF	TGCAGTGCCATCATCGGGGGGAGCGGGGTTTGGGAGACCCAGTACTTC
TRBV28	.	TRBD1	TRBJ2-1	CASNLAGTGDNEQFF	TGTGCCAGCAACCTCGCCGGGACAGGAGACAATGAGCAGTTCTTC
TRBV20-1	few	.	TRBJ2-7	CSARPSGLNYEQYF	TGCAGTGCTAGACCGAGCGGCTTGAACTACGAGCAGTACTTC
TRBV27	.	TRBD1	TRBJ2-2	CASRQGARATGELFF	TGTGCCAGTAGACAGGGGGCGCGGGCCACCGGGGAGCTGTTTTTT
TRBV20-1	.	.	TRBJ2-1	CSAPRRGFNFNEQFF	TGCAGCGCTCCCCGGCGTGGGTTCAATTTCAATGAGCAGTTCTTC
TRBV19	many	.	TRBJ1-5	CASSRGPLQPQHF	TGTGCCAGTAGTCGGGGACCCCTCCAGCCCCAGCATTTT
TRBV20-1	few	TRBD2	TRBJ2-3	CSAPPGGFGLAETDTQYF	TGCAGTGCCCCCCCAGGTGGGTTCGGCCTAGCGGAGACAGATACGCAGTATTTT
TRBV28	.	TRBD2	TRBJ2-4	CASQPGGGTYIQYF	TGTGCCAGCCAGCCTGGCGGGGGTACGTACATTCAGTACTTC
TRBV10-3	many	TRBD2	TRBJ2-1	CAAWSGTSGSYNEQFF	TGTGCCGCCTGGTCCGGGACTAGCGGCTCCTACAATGAGCAGTTCTTC
TRBV6-6	many	.	TRBJ1-5	CASRPVTNQPQHF	TGTGCCAGCAGGCCCGTCACCAATCAGCCCCAGCATTTT
TRBV7-2	once	TRBD2	TRBJ2-3	CASSFGLAGDTQYF	TGTGCCAGCAGCTTCGGGCTAGCGGGAGATACGCAGTATTTT
TRBV10-3	many	.	TRBJ1-4	CAISESVRVEKLFF	TGTGCCATCAGTGAGTCGGTGCGCGTTGAAAAACTGTTTTTT
TRBV7-2	many	.	TRBJ2-3	CASSWRGPDTQYF	TGTGCCAGCAGCTGGCGGGGGCCAGATACGCAGTATTTT
TRBV4-1	.	TRBD2	TRBJ2-3	CASSQRTSGTDTQYF	TGCGCCAGCAGCCAGAGGACTAGCGGCACAGATACGCAGTATTTT
TRBV5-1	few	.	TRBJ2-1	CASSLEGNNEQFF	TGCGCCAGCAGCTTGGAGGGAAACAATGAGCAGTTCTTC
TRBV7-9	.	.	TRBJ2-7	CASNHDRRDTYEQYF	TGTGCCAGCAACCACGACCGCCGGGACACCTACGAGCAGTACTTC
TRBV20-1	many	.	TRBJ2-2	CSARVSGRATGELFF	TGCAGTGCTAGGGTGTCGGGACGCGCCACCGGGGAGCTGTTTTTT
TRBV20-1	.	.	TRBJ2-3	CSARDPGGSRADTQYF	TGCAGTGCTAGAGATCCTGGGGGTTCGAGGGCAGATACGCAGTATTTT
TRBV29-1	many	TRBD2	TRBJ2-1	CSVGGLAPYNEQFF	TGCAGCGTTGGGGGACTAGCGCCCTACAATGAGCAGTTCTTC
TRBV15	.	TRBD2	TRBJ2-7	CATSRGNLAGGQGEQYF	TGTGCCACCAGCAGGGGGAATCTAGCGGGAGGCCAGGGCGAGCAGTACTTC
TRBV7-9	many	.	TRBJ1-6	CASSHAQGPNSPLHF	TGTGCCAGCAGTCACGCCCAGGGCCCCAATTCACCCCTCCACTTT